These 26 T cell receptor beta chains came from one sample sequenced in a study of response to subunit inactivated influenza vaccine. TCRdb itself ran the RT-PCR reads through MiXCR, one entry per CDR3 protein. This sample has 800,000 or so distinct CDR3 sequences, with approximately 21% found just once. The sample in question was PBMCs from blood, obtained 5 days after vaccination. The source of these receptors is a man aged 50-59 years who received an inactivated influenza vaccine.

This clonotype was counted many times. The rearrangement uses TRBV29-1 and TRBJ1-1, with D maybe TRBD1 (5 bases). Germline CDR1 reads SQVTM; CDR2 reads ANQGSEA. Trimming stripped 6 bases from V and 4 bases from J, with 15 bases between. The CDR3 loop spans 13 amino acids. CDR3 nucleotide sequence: TGCAGCGTAGAGACAGTTCTAGGCACTGAAGCTTTCTTT. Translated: CSVETVLGTEAFF.

CDR3 coding DNA: TGTGCCAGCAGCTTAGTGACAGTGCCAACAGATACGCAGTATTTT. Its protein is CASSLVTVPTDTQYF. The V call is TRBV7-2, the J call TRBJ2-3; possible D gene TRBD1, 5 bases. CDR1 is SGHTA, CDR2 FQGNSA, per germline. The CDR3 spans 15 residues. V was shortened by 1 base and J by 3 bases, with 11 bases between the two germline ends.

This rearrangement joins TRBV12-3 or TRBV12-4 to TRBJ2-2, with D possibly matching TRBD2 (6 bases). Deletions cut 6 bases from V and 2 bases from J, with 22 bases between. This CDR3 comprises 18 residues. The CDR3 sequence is CASSLSLARKLNTGELFF. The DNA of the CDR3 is TGTGCCAGCAGCTTAAGCCTAGCGCGGAAGCTAAACACCGGGGAGCTGTTTTTT.

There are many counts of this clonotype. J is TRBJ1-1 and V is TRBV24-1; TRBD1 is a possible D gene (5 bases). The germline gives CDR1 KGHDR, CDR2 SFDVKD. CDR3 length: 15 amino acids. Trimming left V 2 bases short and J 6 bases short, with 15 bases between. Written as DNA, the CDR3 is TGTGCCACCAGTGATTCCGGGACTTTGGAACCTGAAGCTTTCTTT. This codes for CATSDSGTLEPEAFF.

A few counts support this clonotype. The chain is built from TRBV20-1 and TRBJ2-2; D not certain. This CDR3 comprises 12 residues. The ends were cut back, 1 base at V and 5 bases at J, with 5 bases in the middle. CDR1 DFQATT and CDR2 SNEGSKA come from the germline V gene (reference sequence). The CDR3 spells CSARGVTGELFF. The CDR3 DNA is TGCAGTGCTAGAGGGGTTACCGGGGAGCTGTTTTTT.

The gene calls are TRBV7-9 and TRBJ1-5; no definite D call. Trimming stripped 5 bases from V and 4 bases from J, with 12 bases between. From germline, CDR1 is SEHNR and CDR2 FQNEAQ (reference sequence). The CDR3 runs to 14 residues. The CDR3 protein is CASSPTGQNQPQHF. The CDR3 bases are TGTGCCAGCAGCCCCACTGGCCAAAATCAGCCCCAGCATTTT. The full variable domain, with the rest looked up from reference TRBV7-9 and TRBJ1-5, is DTGVSQNPRHKITKRGQNVTFRCDPISEHNRLYWYRQTLGQGPEFLTYFQNEAQLEKSRLLSDRFSAERPKGSFSTLEIQRTEQGDSAMYLCASSPTGQNQPQHFGDGTRLSIL.

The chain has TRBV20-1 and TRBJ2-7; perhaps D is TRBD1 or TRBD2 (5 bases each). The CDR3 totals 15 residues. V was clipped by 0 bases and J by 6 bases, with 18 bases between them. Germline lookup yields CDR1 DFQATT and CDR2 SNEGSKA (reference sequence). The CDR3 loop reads CSARDLGTAAPEQYF. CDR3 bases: TGCAGTGCTAGAGATCTTGGGACGGCCGCCCCCGAGCAGTACTTC.

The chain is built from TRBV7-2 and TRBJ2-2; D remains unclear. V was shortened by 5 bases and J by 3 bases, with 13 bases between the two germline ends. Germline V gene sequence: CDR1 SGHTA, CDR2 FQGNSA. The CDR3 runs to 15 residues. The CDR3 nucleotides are TGTGCCAGCAGCCAGCGTCACGGTTACACCGGGGAGCTGTTTTTT. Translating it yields CASSQRHGYTGELFF.

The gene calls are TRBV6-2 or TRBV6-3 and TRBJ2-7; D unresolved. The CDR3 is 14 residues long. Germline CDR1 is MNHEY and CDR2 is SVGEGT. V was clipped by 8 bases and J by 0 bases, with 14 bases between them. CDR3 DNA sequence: TGTGCCAGCCGAACAGATCCCTCCTCCTACGAGCAGTACTTC. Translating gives CASRTDPSSYEQYF.

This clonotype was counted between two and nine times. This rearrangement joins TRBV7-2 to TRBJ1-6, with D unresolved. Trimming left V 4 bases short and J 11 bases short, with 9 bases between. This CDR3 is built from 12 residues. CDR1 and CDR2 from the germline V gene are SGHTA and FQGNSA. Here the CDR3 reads CASSSNLPPLHF. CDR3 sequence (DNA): TGTGCCAGCAGCTCGAATTTGCCACCCCTCCACTTT.

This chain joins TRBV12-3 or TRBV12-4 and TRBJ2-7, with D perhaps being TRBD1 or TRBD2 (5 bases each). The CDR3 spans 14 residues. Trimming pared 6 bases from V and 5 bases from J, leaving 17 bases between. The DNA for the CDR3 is TGTGCCAGCAGGGCCCTATTTGGGGACGACGAGCAGTACTTC. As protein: CASRALFGDDEQYF.

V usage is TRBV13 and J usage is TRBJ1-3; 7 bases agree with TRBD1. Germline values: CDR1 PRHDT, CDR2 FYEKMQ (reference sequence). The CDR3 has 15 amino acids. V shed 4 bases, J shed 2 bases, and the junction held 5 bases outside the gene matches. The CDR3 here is CASSSSGQAGNTIYF. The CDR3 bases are TGTGCCAGCAGCTCCAGTGGACAGGCTGGAAACACCATATATTTT.

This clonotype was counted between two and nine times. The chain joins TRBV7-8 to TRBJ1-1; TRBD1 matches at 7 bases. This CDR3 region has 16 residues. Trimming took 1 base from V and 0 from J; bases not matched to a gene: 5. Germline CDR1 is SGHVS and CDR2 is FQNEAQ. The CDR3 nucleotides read TGTGCCAGCAGCTTAGGGAACAGGGGCCTGAACACTGAAGCTTTCTTT. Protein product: CASSLGNRGLNTEAFF.

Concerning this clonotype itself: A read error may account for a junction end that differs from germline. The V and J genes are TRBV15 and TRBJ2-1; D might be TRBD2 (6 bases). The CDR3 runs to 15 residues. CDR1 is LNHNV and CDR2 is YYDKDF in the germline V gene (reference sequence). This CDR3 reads CATSRGLGVYTEQFF. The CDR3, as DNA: TGTGCCACCAGCAGAGGACTAGGGGTCTACACTGAGCAGTTCTTC.

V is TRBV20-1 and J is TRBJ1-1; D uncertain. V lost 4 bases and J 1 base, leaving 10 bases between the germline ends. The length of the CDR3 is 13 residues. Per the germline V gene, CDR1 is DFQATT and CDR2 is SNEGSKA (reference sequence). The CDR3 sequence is CSAIRLANTEAFF. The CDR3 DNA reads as TGCAGTGCTATAAGGCTCGCGAACACTGAAGCTTTCTTT.

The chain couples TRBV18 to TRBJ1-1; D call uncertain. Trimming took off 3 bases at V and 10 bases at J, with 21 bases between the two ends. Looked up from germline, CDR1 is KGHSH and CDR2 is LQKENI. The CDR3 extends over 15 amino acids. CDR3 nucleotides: TGTGCCAGCTCACCTCCGGCCGAGGCTAGAGGTGTAGCTTTCTTT. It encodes CASSPPAEARGVAFF.

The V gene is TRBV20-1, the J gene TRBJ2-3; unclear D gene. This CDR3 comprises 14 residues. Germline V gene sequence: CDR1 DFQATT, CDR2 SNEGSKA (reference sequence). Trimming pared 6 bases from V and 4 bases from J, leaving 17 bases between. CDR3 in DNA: TGCAGTGCCCTACTTCTAGAACACCCAGATACGCAGTATTTT. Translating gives CSALLLEHPDTQYF.

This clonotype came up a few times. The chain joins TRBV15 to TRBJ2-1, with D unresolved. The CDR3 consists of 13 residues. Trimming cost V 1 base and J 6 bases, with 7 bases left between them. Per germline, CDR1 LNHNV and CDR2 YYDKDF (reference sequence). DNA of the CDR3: TGTGCCACCAGCAGAGGACAACTCAATGAGCAGTTCTTC. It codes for CATSRGQLNEQFF.

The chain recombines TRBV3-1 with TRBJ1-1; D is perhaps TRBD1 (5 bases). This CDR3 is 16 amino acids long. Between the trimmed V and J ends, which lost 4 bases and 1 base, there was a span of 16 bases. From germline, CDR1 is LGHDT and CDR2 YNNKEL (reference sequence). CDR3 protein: CASSPPRTGANTEAFF. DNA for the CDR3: TGTGCCAGCAGCCCCCCCAGAACAGGCGCGAACACTGAAGCTTTCTTT.

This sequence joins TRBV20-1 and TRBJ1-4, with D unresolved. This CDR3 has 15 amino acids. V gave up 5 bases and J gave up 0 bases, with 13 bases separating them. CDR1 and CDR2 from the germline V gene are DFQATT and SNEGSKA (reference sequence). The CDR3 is CSAHGADSTNEKLFF. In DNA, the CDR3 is TGCAGTGCTCACGGAGCAGACTCAACTAATGAAAAACTGTTTTTT.

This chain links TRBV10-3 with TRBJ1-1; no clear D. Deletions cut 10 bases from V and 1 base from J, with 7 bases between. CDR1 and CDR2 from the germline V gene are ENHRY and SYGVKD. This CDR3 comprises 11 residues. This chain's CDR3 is CATFSNTEAFF. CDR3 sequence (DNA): TGTGCCACCTTCTCGAACACTGAAGCTTTCTTT.

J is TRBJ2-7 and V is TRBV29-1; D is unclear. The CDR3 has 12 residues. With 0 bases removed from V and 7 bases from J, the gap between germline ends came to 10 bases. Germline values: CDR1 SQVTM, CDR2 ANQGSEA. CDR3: CSVEEGSGEQYF. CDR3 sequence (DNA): TGCAGCGTTGAAGAGGGGTCCGGTGAGCAGTACTTC.

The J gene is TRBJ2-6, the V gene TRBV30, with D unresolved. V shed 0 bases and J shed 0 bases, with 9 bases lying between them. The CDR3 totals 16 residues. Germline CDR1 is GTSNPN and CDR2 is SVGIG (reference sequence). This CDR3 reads CAWSVPGVSGANVLTF. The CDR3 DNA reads TGTGCCTGGAGTGTACCGGGTGTCTCTGGGGCCAACGTCCTGACTTTC. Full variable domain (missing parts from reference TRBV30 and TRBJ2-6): SQTIHQWPATLVQPVGSPLSLECTVEGTSNPNLYWYRQAAGRGLQLLFYSVGIGQISSEVPQNLSASRPQDRQFILSSKKLLLSDSGFYLCAWSVPGVSGANVLTFGAGSRLTVL.

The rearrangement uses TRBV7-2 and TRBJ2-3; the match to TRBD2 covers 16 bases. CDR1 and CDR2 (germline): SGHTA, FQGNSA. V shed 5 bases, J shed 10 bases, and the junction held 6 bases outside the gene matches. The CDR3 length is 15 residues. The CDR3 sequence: CASSIGTSGRGAQYF. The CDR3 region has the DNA TGTGCCAGCAGCATCGGGACTAGCGGGAGGGGGGCGCAGTATTTT.

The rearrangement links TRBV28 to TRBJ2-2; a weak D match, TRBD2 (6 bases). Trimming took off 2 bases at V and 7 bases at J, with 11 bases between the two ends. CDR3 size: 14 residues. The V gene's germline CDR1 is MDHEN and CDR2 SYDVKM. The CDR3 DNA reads TGTGCCAGCAGTTTAGGTCTAGCGCGCGGGGAGCTGTTTTTT. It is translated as CASSLGLARGELFF. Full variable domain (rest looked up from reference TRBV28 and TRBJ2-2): DVKVTQSSRYLVKRTGEKVFLECVQDMDHENMFWYRQDPGLGLRLIYFSYDVKMKEKGDIPEGYSVSREKKERFSLILESASTNQTSMYLCASSLGLARGELFFGEGSRLTVL.

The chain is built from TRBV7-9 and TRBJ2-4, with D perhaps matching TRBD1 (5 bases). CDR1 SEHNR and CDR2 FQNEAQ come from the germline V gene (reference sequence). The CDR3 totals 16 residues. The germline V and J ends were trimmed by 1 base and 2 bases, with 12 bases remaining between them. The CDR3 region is CASSLVAKDTKNIQYF. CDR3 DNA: TGTGCCAGCAGCTTAGTAGCCAAGGACACCAAAAACATTCAGTACTTC.